This is a list of T cell receptor beta chains from one sample in a study of beta chain features in type 1 diabetes. The assay was immunoSEQ multiplex PCR, and TCRdb's table has in-frame clones only and misses some. The repertoire consists of about 320,000 clones, with approximately 14% occurring once and the leading ten covering around 7%. Sample: central memory CD4+ T cells from blood. All receptors come from a man aged 25-45 years in good health. The CDR3 runs from the conserved cysteine through the conserved F or W. A D gene is named only where the DNA matches it firmly. Clone size is stated in some rows and not others, as once, few, many or a class when expanded.

TRBV2	once	TRBD1	15	TRBJ1-1	TGTGCCAGCAGCGCTAGGACAGGGTCAGGGGGAGCAGCTTTCTTT	CASSARTGSGGAAFF
TRBV10-3	many	TRBD1	15	TRBJ2-1	TGTGCCATCAGTGCTTCGGGACAGGCAAACAATGAGCAGTTCTTC	CAISASGQANNEQFF
TRBV7-7	few	NA	14	TRBJ2-7	TGTGCCAGCACCCCCCCGGGTCTGTACTACGAGCAGTACTTC	CASTPPGLYYEQYF
TRBV9	NA	NA	14	TRBJ2-5	TGTGCCAGCAGCGCCGGGCCAACCCAAGAGACCCAGTACTTC	CASSAGPTQETQYF
TRBV6-5	few	TRBD1	15	TRBJ1-4	TGTGCCAGCAGTTCCCGACAGGGAACAACTGAAAAACTGTTTTTT	CASSSRQGTTEKLFF
TRBV4-2	many	NA	17	TRBJ2-3	TGTGCCAGCAGCCAAGATCCCCCGGGAGCGCGCACAGATACGCAGTATTTT	CASSQDPPGARTDTQYF
TRBV30	few	NA	13	TRBJ1-3	TGTGCCTGGAGATTCAACTCTGGAAACACCATATATTTT	CAWRFNSGNTIYF
TRBV2	many	TRBD2	16	TRBJ2-3	TGTGCCAGCAAGGGACTAGCGGGGTCTAGCACAGATACGCAGTATTTT	CASKGLAGSSTDTQYF
TRBV27	NA	NA	15	TRBJ1-4	TGTGCCAGCAGTCCTGGGGTCGGAAGGAATGAAAAACTGTTTTTT	CASSPGVGRNEKLFF
TRBV30	NA	TRBD2	15	TRBJ2-1	TGTGCCTGGAGTGTGGCGGGAGGTAGCTCCCTTGGGCAGTTCTTC	CAWSVAGGSSLGQFF
TRBV6-1	few	TRBD2	15	TRBJ2-5	TGTGCCAGCAGTGCAGACCCAGCGGGGGGGGAGACCCAGTACTTC	CASSADPAGGETQYF
TRBV4-1	few	NA	16	TRBJ2-4	TGCGCCAGCAGCCAAGATGACAGCCTCCCGTTTAACATTCAGTACTTC	CASSQDDSLPFNIQYF
TRBV18	few	NA	16	TRBJ2-2	TGTGCCAGCTCACCAACGAGGAACAGCAACACCGGGGAGCTGTTTTTT	CASSPTRNSNTGELFF
TRBV28	NA	TRBD1	15	TRBJ1-5	TGTGCCAGCAGGGGACAGGACCTAAGCAATCAGCCCCAGCATTTT	CASRGQDLSNQPQHF
TRBV5-6	NA	NA	15	TRBJ2-5	TGTGCCAGCAGCTTGGGTCCCAGGGTGGGAGAGACCCAGTACTTC	CASSLGPRVGETQYF
TRBV6-5	few	TRBD1	15	TRBJ1-5	TGTGCCAGCAGAAAAAGACAGGGAGGGGATCAGCCCCAGCATTTT	CASRKRQGGDQPQHF
TRBV2	NA	TRBD1	14	TRBJ1-1	TGTGCCAGCAGAGTCAGACAGGGAGACACTGAAGCTTTCTTT	CASRVRQGDTEAFF
TRBV7-2	NA	NA	15	TRBJ2-1	TGTGCCAGCAGCTTAGGGACAGCGAACGGGGATGAGCAGTTCTTC	CASSLGTANGDEQFF
TRBV5-5	many	NA	16	TRBJ2-1	TGTGCCAGCAGCGCGGGGGCTCTAGCGGCCTACAATGAGCAGTTCTTC	CASSAGALAAYNEQFF
TRBV25-1	few	TRBD1	15	TRBJ1-1	TGTGCCAGCAAATCAGGGGGCACTTGGAACACTGAAGCTTTCTTT	CASKSGGTWNTEAFF
TRBV19	many	TRBD2	13	TRBJ2-3	TGTGCCAGTAGGACTAGCGGCACAGATACGCAGTATTTT	CASRTSGTDTQYF